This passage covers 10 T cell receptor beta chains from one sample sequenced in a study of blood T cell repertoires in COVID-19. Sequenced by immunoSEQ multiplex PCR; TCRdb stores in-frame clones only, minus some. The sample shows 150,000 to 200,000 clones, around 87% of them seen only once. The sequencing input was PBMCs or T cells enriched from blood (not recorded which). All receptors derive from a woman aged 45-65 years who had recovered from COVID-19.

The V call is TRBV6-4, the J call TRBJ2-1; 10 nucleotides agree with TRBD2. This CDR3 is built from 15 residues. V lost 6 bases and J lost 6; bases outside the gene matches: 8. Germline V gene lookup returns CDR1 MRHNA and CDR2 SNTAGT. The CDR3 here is CASSLKRGGLNEQFF. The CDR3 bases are TGTGCCAGCAGCCTAAAGCGGGGGGGCCTCAATGAGCAGTTCTTC.

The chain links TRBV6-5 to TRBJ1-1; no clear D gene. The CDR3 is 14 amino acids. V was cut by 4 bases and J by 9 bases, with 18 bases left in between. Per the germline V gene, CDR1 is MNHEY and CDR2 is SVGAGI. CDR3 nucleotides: TGTGCCAGCAGTTTAATTTTCGGCAGGTCCCAAGCTTTCTTT. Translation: CASSLIFGRSQAFF.

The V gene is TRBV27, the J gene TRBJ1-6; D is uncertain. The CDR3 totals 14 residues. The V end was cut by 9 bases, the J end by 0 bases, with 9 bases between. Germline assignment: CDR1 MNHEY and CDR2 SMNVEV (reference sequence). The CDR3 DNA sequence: TGTGCCAGTACCCGGAGCTCCTATAATTCACCCCTCCACTTT. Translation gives CASTRSSYNSPLHF.

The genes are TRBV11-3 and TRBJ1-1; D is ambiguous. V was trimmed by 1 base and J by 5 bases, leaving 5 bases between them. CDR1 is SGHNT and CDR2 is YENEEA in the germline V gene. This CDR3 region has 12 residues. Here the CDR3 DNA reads TGTGCCAGCAGCTTAGCCCGGACTGAAGCTTTCTTT. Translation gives CASSLARTEAFF.

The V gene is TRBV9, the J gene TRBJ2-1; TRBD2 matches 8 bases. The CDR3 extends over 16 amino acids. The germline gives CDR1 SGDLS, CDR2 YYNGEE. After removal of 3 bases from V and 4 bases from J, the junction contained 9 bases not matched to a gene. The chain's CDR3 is CASSAFGAGVYNEQFF. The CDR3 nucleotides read TGTGCCAGCAGCGCTTTCGGAGCGGGGGTATACAATGAGCAGTTCTTC.

CDR3 nucleotide sequence: TGTGCCAGCAGTCCCGGTGGAGGGGGCTACACCTTC. Its protein is CASSPGGGGYTF. J is TRBJ1-2 and V is TRBV12-3 or TRBV12-4; D remains unclear. The ends were cut back, 5 bases at V and 8 bases at J, with 12 bases in the middle. This CDR3 has 12 amino acids.

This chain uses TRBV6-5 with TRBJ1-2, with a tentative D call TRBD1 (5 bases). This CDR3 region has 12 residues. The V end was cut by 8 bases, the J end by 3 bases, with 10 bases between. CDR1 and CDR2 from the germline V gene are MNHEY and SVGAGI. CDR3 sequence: CASGGWDYGYTF. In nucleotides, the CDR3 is TGTGCCAGCGGGGGGTGGGACTATGGCTACACCTTC.

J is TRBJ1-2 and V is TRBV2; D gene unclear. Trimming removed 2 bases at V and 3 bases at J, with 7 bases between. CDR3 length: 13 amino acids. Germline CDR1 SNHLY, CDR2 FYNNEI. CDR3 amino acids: CASSELNYYGYTF. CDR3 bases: TGTGCCAGCAGTGAATTGAACTACTATGGCTACACCTTC.

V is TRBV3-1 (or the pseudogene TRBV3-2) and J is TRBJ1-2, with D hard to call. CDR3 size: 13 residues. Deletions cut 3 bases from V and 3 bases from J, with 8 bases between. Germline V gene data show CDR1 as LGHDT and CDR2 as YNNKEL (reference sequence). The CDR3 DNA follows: TGTGCCAGCAGCCAGGGCAGCTACTATGGCTACACCTTC. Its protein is CASSQGSYYGYTF.

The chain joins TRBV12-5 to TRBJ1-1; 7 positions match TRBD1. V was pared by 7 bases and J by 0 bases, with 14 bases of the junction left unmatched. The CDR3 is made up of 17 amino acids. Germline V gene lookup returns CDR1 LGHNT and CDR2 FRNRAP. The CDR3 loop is CASDRAGGYSLNTEAFF. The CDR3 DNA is TGTGCTAGTGACCGAGCAGGGGGATACAGTCTGAACACTGAAGCTTTCTTT.